The clone carrying this T cell receptor (beta chain) was observed many times. What it recognizes is unknown. Sequence at one end of the junction differs from germline and may be a read error. Using unique molecular identifiers, the investigators prepared the TCRbeta library. TCRdb used MiXCR to reprocess the PCR reads, holding one entry per CDR3 protein. The sample records some 200,000 distinct CDR3 sequences, approximately 8.4% being singletons. This entry is derived from a study of T-cell reconstitution after alpha-beta-depleted transplantation in children. Germline CDR1 and CDR2: KGHSH and LQKENI. The CDR3 is made up of 14 amino acids. General study points: Day-60 TCRbeta diversity that was high in some patients was derived from surviving recipient T cells and thymic progenitors. About two months after transplant, alpha-beta T cells reportedly came from several hundred expanded graft clones. One year post-transplant, T-cell counts and diversity were largely derived from T cells produced anew.

This clonotype was sampled from a male patient between 2 and 15 years old who had a stem cell transplant for acute myeloid leukemia, so the T cells may come from the graft donor. The sequences come from PBMCs, mostly from graft donor cells, collected 360 days after TCRalphabeta/CD19-depleted stem cell transplant. The V call is TRBV18, the J call TRBJ2-6; D gene ambiguous. The CDR3 sequence is CASSPLSGANVLTF. The CDR3 DNA reads as TGTGCCAGCAGCCCCCTGTCTGGTGCCAACGTCCTGACTTTC. Based on the CDR3 plus reference TRBV18 and TRBJ2-6, the full variable domain is NAGVMQNPRHLVRRRGQEARLRCSPMKGHSHVYWYRQLPEEGLKFMVYLQKENIIDESGMPKERFSAEFPKEGPSILRIQQVVRGDSAAYFCASSPLSGANVLTFGAGSRLTVL.